These 27 T cell receptor beta chains came from one sample sequenced in a study of shared clonotypes between healthy human individuals. Assay: immunoSEQ multiplex PCR; the TCRdb copy retains only in-frame clones and omits some. The sample lists some 1,600,000 clones; 95% to 99% were seen once. Sequencing was performed on naive CD4+ T cells sorted from blood. Subset here: CD45RA+ positively selected. The source of these receptors is a man younger than 45 in good health.

The CDR3 DNA follows: TGTGCCTGGTCACAGGGGTATAGCAATCAGCCCCAGCATTTT. Translating it yields CAWSQGYSNQPQHF. The V and J genes are TRBV30 and TRBJ1-5, with 7 nucleotides matching TRBD1. V lost 5 bases, J lost 0 bases, and 4 bases stayed unmatched. The CDR3 covers 14 residues. Germline V gene sequence: CDR1 GTSNPN, CDR2 SVGIG (reference sequence).

This clone was observed once. The J gene is TRBJ1-1, the V gene TRBV2; 12 bases align to TRBD1. Germline trimming cut 8 bases from V and 3 bases from J; bases unmatched to any gene: 4. The CDR3 is 14 amino acids. Germline CDR1 SNHLY, CDR2 FYNNEI. Here the CDR3 DNA reads TGTGCCAGCGGGGGACAGGGGGCGTACACTGAAGCTTTCTTT. Translated, it gives CASGGQGAYTEAFF.

Comment on this clone: Other DNA sequences within the sample encode an identical CDR3. The chain recombines TRBV4-3 with TRBJ1-1, with a weak D call TRBD1 (6 bases). Germline lookup yields CDR1 LGHNA and CDR2 YSLEER. The V gene lost 0 bases and the J gene lost 3 bases, with 17 bases spanning the gap. This CDR3 contains 17 residues. CDR3 region: CASSQDRRYREDTEAFF. CDR3 DNA: TGCGCCAGCAGCCAAGATAGGAGATACAGGGAGGACACTGAAGCTTTCTTT.

This chain joins TRBV4-2 and TRBJ2-7; 11 bases line up with TRBD2. The CDR3 loop spans 15 amino acids. V dropped 1 base and J dropped 3; count of bases not matched to a gene: 2. Germline CDR1 reads LGHNA; CDR2 reads YNFKEQ. This CDR3 is CASSQGLAGNYEQYF. The CDR3, as DNA: TGTGCCAGCAGCCAAGGACTAGCGGGAAACTACGAGCAGTACTTC.

This chain joins TRBV2 and TRBJ1-4; maybe TRBD1 (5 bases). CDR1 is SNHLY, CDR2 FYNNEI, per germline. This CDR3 is built from 15 residues. V was clipped by 0 bases and J by 7 bases, with 12 bases between them. The CDR3 coding sequence is TGTGCCAGCAGTGAAGCATGGGGGGGGAGTGAAAAACTGTTTTTT. This translates into CASSEAWGGSEKLFF.

A note on this clone: At the DNA level, this CDR3 is encoded by other sequences in the same sample as well. V is TRBV6-5 and J is TRBJ1-5; D ambiguous. CDR1 and CDR2 from the germline V gene are MNHEY and SVGAGI. CDR3 length: 14 residues. Deletions cut 5 bases from V and 4 bases from J, with 12 bases between. The CDR3 protein is CASSPGRANQPQHF. The CDR3 DNA is TGTGCCAGCAGTCCGGGTAGGGCGAATCAGCCCCAGCATTTT.

The chain combines TRBV10-3 with TRBJ1-1, with unresolved D. CDR1 is ENHRY, CDR2 SYGVKD, per germline. The ends were cut back, 0 bases at V and 4 bases at J, with 15 bases in the middle. The CDR3 is made up of 16 amino acids. The CDR3 DNA reads TGTGCCATCAGTGAGTCGCGAAGTTGGGCAGGCACTGAAGCTTTCTTT. Translation gives CAISESRSWAGTEAFF.

For this clone: The same CDR3 arises from other DNA sequences in this sample as well. The chain recombines TRBV6-5 with TRBJ2-1, with a weak D call TRBD1 (6 bases). CDR3 length: 11 residues. Trimming took 6 bases from V and 7 from J, leaving 7 bases between them. CDR1 and CDR2 from the germline V gene are MNHEY and SVGAGI. CDR3 loop: CASRQGNEQFF. The CDR3 coding sequence is TGTGCCAGCAGACAGGGAAATGAGCAGTTCTTC.

V gene TRBV7-2 combines with J gene TRBJ2-2, with TRBD1 matching over 8 bases. The CDR3 extends over 14 amino acids. Per the germline V gene, CDR1 is SGHTA and CDR2 is FQGNSA. The V and J ends lost 4 bases and 6 bases, in that order; junction bases with no gene match: 4. The CDR3 nucleotides read TGTGCCAGCAGCTACCAGGGGGCGGCCGGGGAGCTGTTTTTT. Translated: CASSYQGAAGELFF.

V is TRBV18 and J is TRBJ1-6, with D tentatively TRBD1 (5 bases). This CDR3 has 14 amino acids. Germline V CDR1 and CDR2: KGHSH, LQKENI. V lost 2 bases and J 9 bases, leaving 11 bases between the germline ends. CDR3 DNA: TGTGCCAGCTCACCAACGGCCGGGGGTTCACCCCTCCACTTT. Its protein is CASSPTAGGSPLHF.

CDR3 DNA sequence: TGTGCCAGCAGCCCGGACACAGGCGGCTACGAGCAGTACTTC. Translating it yields CASSPDTGGYEQYF. This rearrangement joins TRBV5-5 to TRBJ2-7, with D possibly TRBD1 on 5 matching bases. Looked up from germline, CDR1 is SGHKS and CDR2 is YYEKEE (reference sequence). The germline V and J ends were trimmed by 4 bases and 3 bases, with 14 bases remaining between them. The CDR3 has 14 amino acids.

The V gene is TRBV5-6, the J gene TRBJ1-3; 7 positions match TRBD1. Germline-derived CDR1 and CDR2 are SGHDT and YYEEEE. The CDR3 loop spans 15 amino acids. Trimming at V came to 0 bases and at J to 8 bases, leaving 8 bases not matched to a gene. CDR3 DNA: TGTGCCAGCAGCTTGGCGGACAGGTTGGGACACACCATATATTTT. Translating gives CASSLADRLGHTIYF.

This chain uses TRBV7-8 with TRBJ2-1, with no clear D. CDR3 length equals 17 residues. Germline V lookup: CDR1 SGHVS, CDR2 FQNEAQ. Trimming took 5 bases from V and 7 from J, leaving 24 bases between them. The CDR3 DNA sequence: TGTGCCAGCAGCGGAGTGGGGATCCAGAGATCGATAAATGAGCAGTTCTTC. Translation gives CASSGVGIQRSINEQFF.

This sequence joins TRBV5-4 and TRBJ1-4; no firm D call. The V and J ends lost 4 bases and 2 bases respectively, with 12 bases between them. The CDR3 length is 15 residues. CDR1 is SGHNT and CDR2 is YYREEE in the germline V gene (reference sequence). Here the CDR3 reads CASSPGAPTNEKLFF. CDR3 bases: TGTGCCAGCAGCCCGGGTGCTCCCACTAATGAAAAACTGTTTTTT.

The chain has TRBV5-1 and TRBJ2-5; 8 nucleotides match TRBD2. The CDR3 totals 15 residues. In germline, CDR1 is SGHRS, CDR2 YFSETQ. With 0 bases clipped from V and 7 bases from J, the junction kept 8 bases outside the gene matches. CDR3 protein: CASSLERTGRGTQYF. CDR3 coding DNA: TGCGCCAGCAGCTTGGAACGGACCGGGAGGGGGACCCAGTACTTC.

This sequence joins TRBV11-2 and TRBJ1-2; tentatively, D is TRBD1 (6 bases). Trimming left V 1 base short and J 3 bases short, with 9 bases between. From germline, CDR1 is SGHAT and CDR2 FQNNGV. The CDR3 contains 14 residues. CDR3 amino acids: CASSLGTGYYGYTF. The CDR3 DNA reads TGTGCCAGCAGCTTAGGAACAGGGTACTATGGCTACACCTTC.

The gene calls are TRBV18 and TRBJ1-1; TRBD1 matches at 7 bases. CDR3 length equals 14 residues. V shed 7 bases and J 3 bases; nucleotides not matched to a gene: 8. Germline V gene data show CDR1 as KGHSH and CDR2 as LQKENI. CDR3 loop: CASFPGTAHTEAFF. The DNA for the CDR3 is TGTGCCAGCTTCCCGGGGACAGCCCACACTGAAGCTTTCTTT. The full variable domain, completed using reference TRBV18 and TRBJ1-1, is NAGVMQNPRHLVRRRGQEARLRCSPMKGHSHVYWYRQLPEEGLKFMVYLQKENIIDESGMPKERFSAEFPKEGPSILRIQQVVRGDSAAYFCASFPGTAHTEAFFGQGTRLTVV.

The chain is built from TRBV11-2 and TRBJ2-3; 10 bases map to TRBD2. V was clipped by 4 bases and J by 4 bases; unmatched bases: 14. CDR1 is SGHAT, CDR2 FQNNGV, per germline. The CDR3 length is 18 residues. The CDR3 sequence is CASSSPVSGLARADTQYF. CDR3 sequence (DNA): TGTGCCAGCAGCTCCCCGGTCTCGGGACTAGCGAGAGCAGATACGCAGTATTTT.

This chain joins TRBV18 and TRBJ1-2; possibly TRBD1 for D (5 bases). The CDR3 spans 15 residues. The V end lost 0 bases, the J end lost 4 bases, and 12 bases lay between the germline ends. From germline, CDR1 is KGHSH and CDR2 LQKENI. The CDR3 coding sequence is TGTGCCAGCTCACCACCGAGGGGTCGGTCCTATGGCTACACCTTC. Translated, it gives CASSPPRGRSYGYTF.

This chain connects TRBV30 to TRBJ2-3; 8 bases are a match to TRBD1. CDR3 length: 15 residues. Trimming at V came to 3 bases and at J to 2 bases, leaving 7 bases not matched to a gene. Germline V gene sequence: CDR1 GTSNPN, CDR2 SVGIG (reference sequence). For the CDR3, the DNA is TGTGCCTGGAGCATTTTGGACAGGGACACAGATACGCAGTATTTT. It specifies CAWSILDRDTDTQYF.

This chain connects TRBV5-1 to TRBJ2-7, with 16 bases lining up with TRBD2. CDR3 length: 16 amino acids. The J segment lost 5 bases and the V segment lost 4 bases, leaving 6 bases of the junction unmatched. The V gene's germline CDR1 is SGHRS and CDR2 YFSETQ. CDR3 in DNA: TGCGCCAGCAGCCCGGGACTAGCGGGAGGGTCCCACGAGCAGTACTTC. Its translation: CASSPGLAGGSHEQYF.

V usage is TRBV2 and J usage is TRBJ2-5; D perhaps matches TRBD1 (5 bases). CDR3 length: 16 residues. The germline CDR1 and CDR2 sequences are SNHLY and FYNNEI. Trimming cost V 4 bases and J 0 bases, with 15 bases left between them. In DNA, the CDR3 is TGTGCCAGCAGTGGAACAGGCAAGAAGTACCAAGAGACCCAGTACTTC. It encodes CASSGTGKKYQETQYF.

The rearrangement uses TRBV29-1 and TRBJ2-7; 9 nucleotides align to TRBD2. The CDR3 sequence is 16 residues long. The germline V gene has CDR1 SQVTM and CDR2 ANQGSEA. Losses at the gene ends were 4 bases for V and 4 bases for J; bases not matched to a gene: 14. CDR3 coding DNA: TGCAGCGTTGCACCCTTGGATAGCGGGAGTGGTTACGAGCAGTACTTC. Protein sequence: CSVAPLDSGSGYEQYF.

The rearrangement links TRBV20-1 to TRBJ2-2; D gene unclear. V was trimmed by 8 bases and J by 8 bases, leaving 6 bases between them. The germline V gene has CDR1 DFQATT and CDR2 SNEGSKA (reference sequence). The CDR3 has 9 amino acids. CDR3 region: CSTSGELFF. The CDR3, as DNA: TGCAGTACCTCAGGGGAGCTGTTTTTT.

The CDR3 DNA follows: TGCGCCAGCAGCTCGTTGGGGAGCGGGAGGGCTGGGGCCTACAATGAGCAGTTCTTC. Its protein product is CASSSLGSGRAGAYNEQFF. This sequence joins TRBV5-1 and TRBJ2-1; the match to TRBD2 covers 10 bases. The ends lost 3 bases at V and 2 bases at J; junction bases unmatched: 14. CDR1 is SGHRS and CDR2 is YFSETQ in the germline V gene. CDR3 length: 19 amino acids.

V is TRBV5-1 and J is TRBJ2-5; no reliable D call. V was clipped by 1 base and J by 1 base, with 8 bases between them. CDR1 and CDR2 from the germline V gene are SGHRS and YFSETQ. This CDR3 region has 14 residues. Here the CDR3 DNA reads TGCGCCAGCAGCTTGTGGAACGCCCAAGAGACCCAGTACTTC. Amino acids: CASSLWNAQETQYF.

This clone appeared once. The rearrangement joins TRBV5-1 to TRBJ2-7; possibly TRBD2 for D (6 bases). This CDR3 spans 18 amino acids. CDR1 SGHRS and CDR2 YFSETQ come from the germline V gene. With 0 bases removed from V and 2 bases from J, the gap between germline ends came to 21 bases. Here the CDR3 reads CASSLESSSWGETYEQYF. The CDR3 DNA sequence: TGCGCCAGCAGCTTGGAGTCTTCTTCTTGGGGGGAAACCTACGAGCAGTACTTC.